The entry that follows covers one T cell receptor (beta chain) sequence. The antigen remains unidentified. Amplification targeted TCR beta CDR3 regions from RNA transcripts. Carried out on the TCR CDR3, a first-round RT-PCR used the HTBI primer set. One entry per CDR3 protein, called by TCRdb with MiXCR from the multiplex PCR reads. This table has 300,000 to 450,000 distinct CDR3 sequences, approximately 15% appearing once. The sample is drawn from a study of T cells in Graves' hyperthyroidism and ophthalmopathy. Overall study context: At the time of initial diagnosis and before any treatment, peripheral blood was collected. General observations from the study: Blood also contained most expanded thyroid clonotypes above 0.001.

Germline CDR1 LGHNA, CDR2 YNFKEQ. Trimming cost V 1 base and J 5 bases, with 19 bases left between them. CDR3 size: 17 residues. Isolation of PBMCs was performed on around 9.4 ml fresh peripheral blood. Material: blood. The TCR sequence derives from a woman aged 55-69 years with Graves' hyperthyroidism. The chain employs TRBV4-2 and TRBJ2-3; possible D gene TRBD2, 5 bases. The CDR3 reads CASSQAPLVPGGDTQYF. CDR3 DNA: TGTGCCAGCAGCCAAGCCCCCCTAGTCCCTGGAGGAGATACGCAGTATTTT.